This T cell receptor beta chain was sequenced in a study of blood T cell repertoires in COVID-19. Looking at the study overall: Sites across the United States, Italy and Spain contributed samples from acute and convalescent COVID-19. PBMCs, B-cell-depleted T cells, or T cells provided the cDNA or gDNA that made up the material.

The V end lost 6 bases, the J end lost 0 bases, and 12 bases lay between the germline ends. The germline CDR1 and CDR2 sequences are LNHDA and SQIVND (reference sequence). The CDR3 length is 16 residues. Original handling: Reference gene primers were amplified, and this amplification served to estimate nucleated cell counts. Using immunoSEQ multiplex PCR, the repertoire was profiled, and TCRdb retains in-frame clones only, with some absent. V, J and clone size reflect that table, while D and trimming were determined from the DNA. The sample shows about 47,000 clones, about four fifths of them seen only once.

The chain combines TRBV19 with TRBJ2-6; D not certain. The material sequenced was peripheral blood. The sequence came from a man in his sixties with active COVID-19. In DNA, the CDR3 is TGTGCCAGTAGGAATGCAGGCCTCTCTGGGGCCAACGTCCTGACTTTC. This encodes CASRNAGLSGANVLTF.